This T cell receptor beta chain was captured in a study of Ad26.COV2.S vaccination and SARS-CoV-2 variants. Broader study findings: Possible underestimation of total T cell responses by the TCR breadth and depth analyses was noted. Measurement of non-spike TCR breadth gave similar results in vaccine and placebo recipients.

Indicated treatment: about 20 received Ad26.COV2.S at low or high dose, single or two shots; roughly 5 received placebo; per-sample allocation not given. Sampling was performed 63 days after the first vaccine or placebo injection. As its vector, the vaccine had Ad26, which expressed Wuhan-strain SARS-CoV-2 spike. The V gene's germline CDR1 is SGHDT and CDR2 YYEEEE. There are 15 residues in the CDR3. The junction had 10 bases not matched to a gene; V was cut back by 3 bases and J by 5 bases. Sequencing was performed with immunoSEQ multiplex PCR; in TCRdb, only in-frame clones are kept and a portion is missing. The profile shows roughly 380,000 clones, around 87% of them singletons. The table lists this clone with a count of one. As yet, its antigen is unknown.

This TCR came from a person aged 18 to 59 who received the Ad26.COV2.S COVID-19 vaccine or a placebo. V usage is TRBV5-6 and J usage is TRBJ2-5, with 7 bases lining up with TRBD1. The specimen was peripheral blood, collected in a trial of Ad26.COV2.S vaccine versus placebo. CDR3 in DNA: TGTGCCAGCAGCTCGCCCCGACAGGGTAGGGAGACCCAGTACTTC. Translating gives CASSSPRQGRETQYF.